This passage covers 7 T cell receptor beta chains from one sample sequenced in a study of post-analysis software for immune sequencing data. Whole-study findings and limits: Five or six TRBV segments, TRBV5-6, TRBV5-1 and TRBV20-1 among them, were found more frequent in patients than controls.

Prepared libraries of TCR beta cDNA carried unique molecular identifiers. TCRdb re-analysed the PCR reads in MiXCR, keeping a single row per CDR3 protein. The sample shows about 770,000 distinct CDR3 sequences, under 60% of them seen only once. The antigens of these receptors remain unknown. The sequenced sample was blood. The receptor source for this set is a girl aged 10 to 17 with multiple sclerosis.

This clonotype came up a few times. This chain uses TRBV27 with TRBJ2-5; D may match TRBD1 or TRBD2 (5 bases each). V was trimmed by 3 bases and J by 2 bases, leaving 13 bases between them. CDR3 length: 15 residues. Germline CDR1 reads MNHEY; CDR2 reads SMNVEV (reference sequence). CDR3 nucleotides: TGTGCCAGCAGTTTTGGGTCGGGACGGCAAGAGACCCAGTACTTC. Translating it yields CASSFGSGRQETQYF.

J is TRBJ2-5 and V is TRBV3-1; no clear D gene. The closer fit of TRBJ2-7 to the DNA end suggests the J call may be wrong. Germline V CDR1 and CDR2: LGHDT, YNNKEL (reference sequence). This CDR3 has 14 residues. CDR3 nucleotide sequence: TGTGCCAGCAGCCAAGATAGTTGGGGTAACGAGCAGTACTTC. This encodes CASSQDSWGNEQYF.

This clonotype was recorded a few times. This sequence joins TRBV29-1 and TRBJ1-4; D gene ambiguous. Germline lookup yields CDR1 SQVTM and CDR2 ANQGSEA. The ends were cut back, 7 bases at V and 0 bases at J, with 18 bases in the middle. The CDR3 sequence is 16 residues long. In nucleotides, the CDR3 is TGCAGCGCGACGGGCGGGGAATGGGCAACTAATGAAAAACTGTTTTTT. This codes for CSATGGEWATNEKLFF.

This chain connects TRBV7-6 to TRBJ2-3, with TRBD1 as a possible D gene (5 bases). Trimming removed 5 bases from V and 2 bases from J, with 11 bases in between. The germline V gene encodes CDR1 SGHVS and CDR2 FNYEAQ. The CDR3 sequence is 14 residues long. CDR3 amino acids: CASSKTVPTDTQYF. CDR3 nucleotide sequence: TGTGCCAGCAGCAAGACAGTCCCCACAGATACGCAGTATTTT.

The chain joins TRBV15 to TRBJ2-4; 8 positions agree with TRBD1. The closer fit of TRBJ2-7 to the DNA end suggests the J call may be wrong. The V gene's germline CDR1 is LNHNV and CDR2 YYDKDF (reference sequence). The CDR3 loop spans 15 amino acids. The CDR3, as DNA: TGTGCCACCAGCAGGGCGGACAGGGTCACCTACGAGCAGTACTTC. Amino acids: CATSRADRVTYEQYF.

This chain joins TRBV6-5 and TRBJ2-7; 9 bases agree with TRBD1. V lost 2 bases to trimming and J lost 5 bases; unmatched junction nucleotides: 10. Germline-derived CDR1 and CDR2 are MNHEY and SVGAGI. The CDR3 covers 16 residues. In nucleotides, the CDR3 is TGTGCCAGCAGTTACGTCACGGACAGGGGACTCCACGAGCAGTACTTC. Amino acid sequence: CASSYVTDRGLHEQYF.

This clonotype occurred a few times. This chain joins TRBV12-3 or TRBV12-4 and TRBJ1-2; 8 positions agree with TRBD1. With V trimmed by 5 bases and J by 2 bases, 7 bases remained unmatched. CDR3 length: 15 amino acids. The DNA for the CDR3 is TGTGCCAGCAGTCCGTGGGGACAGGCCAACTATGGCTACACCTTC. Its translation: CASSPWGQANYGYTF.